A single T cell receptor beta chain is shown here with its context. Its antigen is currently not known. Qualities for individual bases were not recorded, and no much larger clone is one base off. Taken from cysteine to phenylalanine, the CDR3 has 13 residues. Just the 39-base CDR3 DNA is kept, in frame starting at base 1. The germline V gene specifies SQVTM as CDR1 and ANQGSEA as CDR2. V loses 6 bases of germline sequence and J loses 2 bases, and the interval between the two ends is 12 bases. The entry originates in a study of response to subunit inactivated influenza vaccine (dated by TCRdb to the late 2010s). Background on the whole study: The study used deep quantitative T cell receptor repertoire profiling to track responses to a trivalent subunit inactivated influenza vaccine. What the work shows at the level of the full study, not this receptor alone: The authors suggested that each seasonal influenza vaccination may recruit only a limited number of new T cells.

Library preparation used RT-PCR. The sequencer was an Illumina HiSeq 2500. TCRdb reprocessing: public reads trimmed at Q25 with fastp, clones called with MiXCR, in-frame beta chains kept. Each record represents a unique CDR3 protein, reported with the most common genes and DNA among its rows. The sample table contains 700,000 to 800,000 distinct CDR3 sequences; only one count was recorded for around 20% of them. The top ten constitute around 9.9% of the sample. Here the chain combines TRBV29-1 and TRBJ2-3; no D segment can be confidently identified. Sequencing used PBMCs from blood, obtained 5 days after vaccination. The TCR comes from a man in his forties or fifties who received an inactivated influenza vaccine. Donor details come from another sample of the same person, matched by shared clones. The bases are TGCAGCGTCGACCCCTCTAACACAGATACGCAGTATTTT. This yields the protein CSVDPSNTDTQYF.